This T cell receptor beta chain derives from a study of T cells expressing NK-cell markers. Study overall: Each TCR beta repertoire originated in sorted T cells that were CD3+CD56+NKG2C+, CD3+CD56+NKG2C- or CD3+CD56-NKG2C+. The study sequenced eight donors, seven HCMV-seropositive and one seronegative. Study-wide points: Clarity on HCMV specificity was lacking for the expanded NKG2C+ T cell clones.

Concerning this clonotype itself: What it binds is unknown.

5'RACE template switching with UMIs generated TCR beta cDNA. From the 5' RACE reads, TCRdb lists one entry per CDR3 protein and no DNA. The sample table sets out about 430,000 distinct CDR3 sequences. Germline CDR1 MNHEY, CDR2 SMNVEV (reference sequence). This CDR3 is 14 amino acids long. The sample was blood T cells: a sorted CD56 or NKG2C T cell subset, CD4+ or CD8+ T cells, or bulk PBMC T cells (not recorded which). The V call is TRBV27, the J call TRBJ1-1. The receptor was derived from a woman in her forties or fifties in good health. The CDR3 reads CASSRSGVATEAFF.